These 10 T cell receptor beta chains share one sample of origin, sequenced in a study of a mutant IDH1 vaccine in newly diagnosed glioma. Noted time point: week 5, during vaccination. In the vaccine, a single dose held 300 ug of the mutant IDH1 20-mer peptide, along with topical imiquimod. Some clones are missing from TCRdb's copy, which holds only in-frame ones; the method was immunoSEQ multiplex PCR. Found here are almost 30,000 clones, around 90% of them singletons; the top ten hold about 3.6%. No cognate antigen is known for these TCRs. The material was peripheral blood mononuclear cells (PBMCs), obtained from a glioma patient whose treatment included an IDH1 peptide vaccine. The receptors come from a woman aged 40 to 50 with glioma. Some clones in this sample may be carry-over from other donors' samples.

The chain couples TRBV7-8 to TRBJ2-5; D gene uncertain. The germline V gene encodes CDR1 SGHVS and CDR2 FQNEAQ. The length of the CDR3 is 13 residues. Trimming left V 1 base short and J 1 base short, with 4 bases between. CDR3 bases: TGTGCCAGCAGCTTAGAACTCCAAGAGACCCAGTACTTC. It encodes CASSLELQETQYF.

The rearrangement links TRBV10-3 to TRBJ2-1, with 7 positions matching TRBD2. Trimming removed 4 bases from V and 2 bases from J; junction bases left unmatched: 2. The germline gives CDR1 ENHRY, CDR2 SYGVKD. CDR3 length: 14 residues. The CDR3 loop is CAISASGTYNEQFF. CDR3 DNA: TGTGCCATCAGTGCTAGCGGTACCTACAATGAGCAGTTCTTC.

The chain has TRBV4-3 and TRBJ2-7, with D perhaps given as TRBD1 or TRBD2 (6 bases each). Germline V gives CDR1 LGHNA, CDR2 YSLEER. This CDR3 has 16 amino acids. Between the trimmed V and J ends, which lost 1 base and 2 bases, there was a span of 15 bases. The CDR3 sequence: CASSQAFKGGPYEQYF. The CDR3 DNA sequence: TGCGCCAGCAGCCAAGCCTTCAAAGGGGGGCCCTACGAGCAGTACTTC.

A single count supports this clone. The genes are TRBV7-6 and TRBJ1-2; D not resolved. There are 13 residues in the CDR3. The germline V gene has CDR1 SGHVS and CDR2 FNYEAQ. The V gene lost 4 bases and the J gene lost 4 bases, with 10 bases spanning the gap. The CDR3 region has the DNA TGTGCCAGCAGCTCCTCCCAGACCTATGGCTACACCTTC. Its translation: CASSSSQTYGYTF.

The chain has TRBV11-3 and TRBJ2-3, with 7 bases aligning to TRBD2. Germline CDR1 reads SGHNT; CDR2 reads YENEEA. The CDR3 is 14 amino acids. Losses at the gene ends were 1 base for V and 5 bases for J; bases not matched to a gene: 3. The CDR3 loop is CASSLGGRGDTQYF. CDR3 DNA: TGTGCCAGCAGCTTAGGAGGGAGGGGAGATACGCAGTATTTT.

This clone is deemed medium-sized (0.01 to 0.1%). The J gene is TRBJ1-4, the V gene TRBV5-6; possibly TRBD1 for D (5 bases). Deletions cut 4 bases from V and 4 bases from J, with 11 bases between. Germline-derived CDR1 and CDR2 are SGHDT and YYEEEE. The CDR3 totals 14 residues. CDR3 residues: CASSTGEFNEKLFF. Here the CDR3 DNA reads TGTGCCAGCAGCACGGGGGAGTTTAATGAAAAACTGTTTTTT.

The chain combines TRBV28 with TRBJ1-2; TRBD1 aligns across 8 bases. With V trimmed by 3 bases and J by 2 bases, 2 bases remained unmatched. The CDR3 length is 14 residues. Germline CDR1 and CDR2: MDHEN and SYDVKM. As DNA, the CDR3 is TGTGCCAGCAGTTTTACAGGGGGGAACTATGGCTACACCTTC. This sequence encodes CASSFTGGNYGYTF.

CDR3 sequence: CATSRASNEQYF. The CDR3 region has the DNA TGTGCCACCAGCAGAGCGTCGAACGAGCAGTACTTC. The V gene is TRBV15, the J gene TRBJ2-7; D is uncertain. Trimming took 1 base from V and 5 from J, leaving 6 bases between them. Germline V gene lookup returns CDR1 LNHNV and CDR2 YYDKDF (reference sequence). CDR3 length equals 12 residues.

This chain joins TRBV6-6 and TRBJ2-2; a possible D gene is TRBD1 (6 bases). The germline V and J ends were trimmed by 3 bases and 4 bases, with 9 bases remaining between them. Germline V gives CDR1 MNHNY, CDR2 SVGAGI (reference sequence). The CDR3 extends over 14 amino acids. The CDR3, as DNA: TGTGCCAGCAGTTATACAGGGACCACCGGGGAGCTGTTTTTT. Protein: CASSYTGTTGELFF.

The V call is TRBV6-5, the J call TRBJ2-1; D not resolved. The germline V gene encodes CDR1 MNHEY and CDR2 SVGAGI. The CDR3 length is 12 residues. V dropped 6 bases and J dropped 12 bases, with 15 bases sitting between them. The CDR3 nucleotides are TGTGCCAGCAGAGCCCAATCTTCGGGGCAGTTCTTC. This codes for CASRAQSSGQFF.